The 29 T cell receptor beta chains below come from one sample, sequenced in a study of Ad26.COV2.S vaccination and SARS-CoV-2 variants (dated by TCRdb to the early 2020s). The treatment or condition label on this specimen signifies: some 20 received Ad26.COV2.S at low or high dose, single or two shots; about 5 received placebo; per-sample allocation not given. Repertoires of vaccine and placebo recipients were sequenced from samples collected on day 63 after the first injection. The method behind the library was the immunoSEQ multiplex PCR assay. The table was pulled from immuneACCESS by TCRdb, which kept in-frame rearrangements only. Such tables lose some clones; where checked, under half of the loss comes from unresolved V genes, and the rest has no known cause. Present in this sample are 290,000 or so clones, around 87% of which were seen just once. About 3.5% of the sample is held by the ten biggest clonotypes.

The specimen comprised peripheral blood, sampled in a trial of Ad26.COV2.S vaccine versus placebo. The source is a person between 18 and 59 years old who received the Ad26.COV2.S COVID-19 vaccine or a placebo.

The gene calls are TRBV7-2 and TRBJ1-2; a weak D match, TRBD1 (6 bases). The CDR3 is 14 amino acids. The V and J ends lost 2 bases and 5 bases respectively, with 12 bases between them. The germline V gene has CDR1 SGHTA and CDR2 FQGNSA. CDR3 residues: CASSLLHRDYGYTF. CDR3 bases: TGTGCCAGCAGCTTATTGCACAGGGATTATGGCTACACCTTC.

The rearrangement joins TRBV3-1 (or the pseudogene TRBV3-2) to TRBJ1-6; 7 bases are shared with TRBD1. V trimming: 5 bases; J trimming: 7 bases; junction bases outside the gene matches: 5. This CDR3 is 14 amino acids long. Germline CDR1 reads LGHDT; CDR2 reads YNNKEL (reference sequence). CDR3 amino acids: CASSGRDSNSPLHF. CDR3 sequence (DNA): TGTGCCAGCAGCGGCCGGGACAGCAATTCACCCCTCCACTTT.

The chain couples TRBV11-2 to TRBJ1-1, with a weak D call TRBD1 (5 bases). From germline, CDR1 is SGHAT and CDR2 FQNNGV. Trimming left V 3 bases short and J 7 bases short, with 15 bases between. The CDR3 is 14 amino acids. The CDR3: CASSLVRGMIEAFF. CDR3 nucleotide sequence: TGTGCCAGCAGCTTGGTCCGGGGGATGATTGAAGCTTTCTTT.

J is TRBJ1-1 and V is TRBV12-5; D perhaps matches TRBD1 (5 bases). Trimming left V 8 bases short and J 10 bases short, with 17 bases between. CDR3 length: 12 residues. From germline, CDR1 is LGHNT and CDR2 FRNRAP. The CDR3 reads CASQEDPGRAFF. The DNA for the CDR3 is TGTGCTAGTCAAGAGGACCCGGGACGAGCTTTCTTT.

The chain couples TRBV19 to TRBJ1-5; D is uncertain. Trimming stripped 6 bases from V and 2 bases from J, with 14 bases between. This CDR3 has 15 amino acids. CDR1 and CDR2 from the germline V gene are LNHDA and SQIVND (reference sequence). The CDR3 DNA reads as TGTGCCAGTAGCTCCAATCTGGAGGGCAATCAGCCCCAGCATTTT. This translates into CASSSNLEGNQPQHF.

The chain combines TRBV4-1 with TRBJ1-5, with a possible D match to TRBD1 (5 bases). V lost 1 base and J 2 bases, leaving 21 bases between the germline ends. This CDR3 is built from 19 residues. Germline lookup yields CDR1 MGHRA and CDR2 YSYEKL. The CDR3 sequence: CASSQGWASRGEGNQPQHF. DNA for the CDR3: TGCGCCAGCAGCCAAGGTTGGGCGTCACGGGGGGAGGGCAATCAGCCCCAGCATTTT.

J is TRBJ1-2 and V is TRBV28; TRBD1 is a possible D gene (5 bases). Per the germline V gene, CDR1 is MDHEN and CDR2 is SYDVKM. The CDR3 totals 14 residues. The germline V and J ends were trimmed by 11 bases and 3 bases, with 19 bases remaining between them. Written as DNA, the CDR3 is TGTGCCCTACAGCGGTATGGCAGGGACTATGGCTACACCTTC. Encoded protein: CALQRYGRDYGYTF.

Comment on this clone: In the same sample, other DNA sequences code for this CDR3. The V and J genes are TRBV5-1 and TRBJ1-2; tentative D call: TRBD1 (5 bases). The CDR3 covers 13 residues. V lost 0 bases and J lost 2, with 5 bases in between. The V gene's germline CDR1 is SGHRS and CDR2 YFSETQ. The CDR3 sequence: CASSLEGNYGYTF. The CDR3 nucleotides read TGCGCCAGCAGCTTGGAGGGGAACTATGGCTACACCTTC.

The J gene is TRBJ2-7, the V gene TRBV7-2, with 15 bases matching TRBD2. J was trimmed by 6 bases and V by 2 bases; bases with no gene match: 5. The CDR3 is 16 amino acids. Germline V gene sequence: CDR1 SGHTA, CDR2 FQGNSA. The CDR3 DNA follows: TGTGCCAGCAGCTTAACGGGACTAGCGGGGGGAAGCGAGCAGTACTTC. Protein sequence: CASSLTGLAGGSEQYF.

This clone is a singleton in its sample. The rearrangement uses TRBV2 and TRBJ2-1; 10 nucleotides match TRBD2. J lost 3 bases, V lost 6 bases, and 5 bases had no gene match. Germline CDR1 is SNHLY and CDR2 is FYNNEI. The CDR3 is 15 amino acids. CDR3 coding DNA: TGTGCCAGCAGGCGGACTAGCGGTCTCTACAATGAGCAGTTCTTC. This codes for CASRRTSGLYNEQFF.

The V call is TRBV30, the J call TRBJ2-1; weak D call: TRBD2 (5 bases). The CDR3 extends over 12 amino acids. Germline-derived CDR1 and CDR2 are GTSNPN and SVGIG (reference sequence). The ends were cut back, 3 bases at V and 6 bases at J, with 9 bases in the middle. CDR3 nucleotide sequence: TGTGCCTGGAGCGGAAGCGGCAATGAGCAGTTCTTC. It yields the protein CAWSGSGNEQFF.

The chain carries TRBV7-2 and TRBJ2-2; 8 bases align to TRBD2. Germline lookup yields CDR1 SGHTA and CDR2 FQGNSA. The trim removed 10 bases at V and 7 bases at J, leaving 11 bases unmatched. This CDR3 region has 14 residues. CDR3 nucleotide sequence: TGTGCCACCGAGGTCGGGGGGGCGATCGGGGAGCTGTTTTTT. This translates into CATEVGGAIGELFF.

The chain couples TRBV7-2 to TRBJ2-1; D is tentatively TRBD1 or TRBD2 (6 bases each). This CDR3 spans 15 amino acids. Trimming stripped 2 bases from V and 6 bases from J, with 14 bases between. CDR1 SGHTA and CDR2 FQGNSA come from the germline V gene. CDR3 sequence (DNA): TGTGCCAGCAGCTTAACAGGGACTGGACTCAATGAGCAGTTCTTC. The encoded protein is CASSLTGTGLNEQFF.

The chain is built from TRBV5-4 and TRBJ2-1; 7 bases line up with TRBD1. Losses at the gene ends were 1 base for V and 1 base for J; bases not matched to a gene: 2. Germline-derived CDR1 and CDR2 are SGHNT and YYREEE (reference sequence). CDR3 length equals 15 residues. The CDR3: CASSLTGDSYNEQFF. Written as DNA, the CDR3 is TGTGCCAGCAGCTTGACAGGGGATTCCTACAATGAGCAGTTCTTC.

The chain has TRBV14 and TRBJ1-6, with D perhaps matching TRBD1 (5 bases). CDR1 and CDR2 from the germline V gene are SGHDN and FVKESK. The CDR3 is 16 amino acids. V was trimmed by 0 bases and J by 10 bases, leaving 16 bases between them. For the CDR3, the DNA is TGTGCCAGCAGCCAAGATACGGGGGTCCGGAGATCACCCCTCCACTTT. This sequence encodes CASSQDTGVRRSPLHF.

The chain joins TRBV28 to TRBJ2-6, with D uncertain. From germline, CDR1 is MDHEN and CDR2 SYDVKM. The ends were cut back, 8 bases at V and 1 base at J, with 6 bases in the middle. The CDR3 consists of 13 residues. This CDR3 reads CASRSSGANVLTF. For the CDR3, the DNA is TGTGCCAGCCGGTCATCTGGGGCCAACGTCCTGACTTTC. The full variable domain, its missing parts supplied by reference TRBV28 and TRBJ2-6, is DVKVTQSSRYLVKRTGEKVFLECVQDMDHENMFWYRQDPGLGLRLIYFSYDVKMKEKGDIPEGYSVSREKKERFSLILESASTNQTSMYLCASRSSGANVLTFGAGSRLTVL.

This chain links TRBV6-6 with TRBJ2-2; 12 bases line up with TRBD2. This CDR3 is 21 amino acids long. The germline CDR1 and CDR2 sequences are MNHNY and SVGAGI (reference sequence). J lost 2 bases, V lost 5 bases, and 18 bases had no gene match. The DNA of the CDR3 is TGTGCCAGCAGTCGAGACAGCGTCAAGGGGACTAGCGGGTTCAACACCGGGGAGCTGTTTTTT. Encoded protein: CASSRDSVKGTSGFNTGELFF.

The chain links TRBV30 to TRBJ2-1; D call uncertain. CDR1 and CDR2 from the germline V gene are GTSNPN and SVGIG (reference sequence). V lost 2 bases, J lost 3 bases, and 5 bases lay in between. The CDR3 has 12 residues. CDR3 DNA sequence: TGTGCCTGGAGTCTATACTACAATGAGCAGTTCTTC. Translated: CAWSLYYNEQFF.

This clone has only one observation. This rearrangement joins TRBV27 to TRBJ2-1; 8 bases are a match to TRBD2. The germline gives CDR1 MNHEY, CDR2 SMNVEV (reference sequence). CDR3 length: 16 amino acids. The V segment lost 4 bases and the J segment 4 bases; nucleotides outside the gene matches: 9. The CDR3 reads CASSWVARGDYNEQFF. DNA for the CDR3: TGTGCCAGCAGTTGGGTGGCGCGGGGGGATTACAATGAGCAGTTCTTC.

This chain joins TRBV6-5 and TRBJ2-7; 10 bases are a match to TRBD2. The CDR3 is 12 residues long. V lost 10 bases to trimming and J lost 3 bases; unmatched junction nucleotides: 3. Looked up from germline, CDR1 is MNHEY and CDR2 is SVGAGI. CDR3 bases: TGTGCCACGACTAGCGGGTTCTACGAGCAGTACTTC. This gives the protein CATTSGFYEQYF.

This sequence joins TRBV7-2 and TRBJ2-3; TRBD1 might be the D (5 bases). The germline CDR1 and CDR2 sequences are SGHTA and FQGNSA. This CDR3 has 14 amino acids. V gave up 5 bases and J gave up 2 bases, with 11 bases separating them. The CDR3 is CASSKQAITDTQYF. CDR3 in DNA: TGTGCCAGCAGCAAACAGGCGATCACAGATACGCAGTATTTT.

This clone showed up just once. This chain links TRBV5-1 with TRBJ1-1; 10 bases match TRBD1. This CDR3 comprises 17 residues. Trimming removed 1 base from V and 3 bases from J; junction bases left unmatched: 9. The germline V gene encodes CDR1 SGHRS and CDR2 YFSETQ. The CDR3 here is CASSLSYFGTGDTEAFF. CDR3 nucleotides: TGCGCCAGCAGCTTGTCTTACTTCGGGACAGGGGACACTGAAGCTTTCTTT.

The chain links TRBV25-1 to TRBJ1-1; D is unclear. The V and J ends lost 4 bases and 7 bases respectively, with 7 bases between them. The CDR3 loop spans 11 amino acids. The germline V gene has CDR1 MGHDK and CDR2 SYGVNS. The CDR3 here is CASSGMGEAFF. In nucleotides, the CDR3 is TGTGCCAGCAGTGGCATGGGTGAAGCTTTCTTT.

The CDR3: CASSQEEGGLADTQYF. The CDR3 DNA reads as TGTGCCAGCAGCCAAGAAGAGGGGGGGCTGGCAGATACGCAGTATTTT. The chain has TRBV3-1 (or the pseudogene TRBV3-2) and TRBJ2-3, with D possibly being TRBD2 (7 bases). The germline CDR1 and CDR2 sequences are LGHDT and YNNKEL (reference sequence). V lost 0 bases and J 4 bases, leaving 14 bases between the germline ends. The CDR3 has 16 amino acids.

The rearrangement links TRBV18 to TRBJ2-7; TRBD1 matches at 10 bases. V shed 2 bases, J shed 5 bases, and the junction held 9 bases outside the gene matches. The CDR3 is 16 amino acids. CDR1 is KGHSH and CDR2 is LQKENI in the germline V gene. CDR3 in DNA: TGTGCCAGCTCACCAGCGGCTGGGACAGGGGAGCACGAGCAGTACTTC. Amino acid sequence: CASSPAAGTGEHEQYF.

The V call is TRBV10-2, the J call TRBJ2-7; D is tentatively TRBD1 or TRBD2 (5 bases each). The germline gives CDR1 WSHSY, CDR2 SAAADI. V was cut by 6 bases and J by 4 bases, with 16 bases left in between. This CDR3 comprises 14 residues. The CDR3 DNA reads TGCGCCAGCAGGGGGAACGGGGCGAAATACGAGCAGTACTTC. Translated: CASRGNGAKYEQYF.

The gene calls are TRBV19 and TRBJ2-3; possibly TRBD2 for D (6 bases). V shed 5 bases and J shed 6 bases, with 12 bases lying between them. CDR1 is LNHDA, CDR2 SQIVND, per germline (reference sequence). The CDR3 consists of 13 residues. The CDR3 loop is CASSLQGRDTQYF. CDR3 nucleotide sequence: TGTGCCAGTAGTTTACAAGGGAGGGATACGCAGTATTTT.

The gene calls are TRBV2 and TRBJ1-3; possible D gene TRBD1, 5 bases. V gave up 1 base and J gave up 4 bases, with 11 bases separating them. The germline CDR1 and CDR2 sequences are SNHLY and FYNNEI. The CDR3 spans 15 residues. The CDR3 region is CASSEVRAYGNTIYF. In DNA form, the CDR3 reads TGTGCCAGCAGTGAAGTCAGGGCGTACGGAAACACCATATATTTT.

DNA of the CDR3: TGTGCCAGCAGCTCCCGGACAGGGACTTTTGAAAAACTGTTTTTT. Translated: CASSSRTGTFEKLFF. J is TRBJ1-4 and V is TRBV9, with 8 bases matching TRBD1. Germline V gives CDR1 SGDLS, CDR2 YYNGEE. CDR3 size: 15 residues. Unmatched junction bases numbered 9, after V lost 4 bases and J lost 7 bases.